Presented here are 29 T cell receptor beta chains from one specimen sequenced in a study of control samples from healthy donors and cancer patients. Libraries were prepared by immunoSEQ multiplex PCR; TCRdb keeps only in-frame clonotypes and omits some of them. The table has 60,000 to 100,000 clones, 89% seen once. Sequenced material: blood. The source of these receptors is a man aged 50 to 59 in good health.

This clone was picked up a small number of times. This rearrangement joins TRBV11-2 to TRBJ2-7, with D maybe TRBD2 (6 bases). V lost 2 bases and J lost 6, with 14 bases in between. Germline V CDR1 and CDR2: SGHAT, FQNNGV. The CDR3 consists of 14 residues. CDR3 DNA sequence: TGTGCCAGCAGCTTAAGACTAGAAGGGGTCGAGCAGTACTTC. Translation gives CASSLRLEGVEQYF. The whole variable domain, filled in from reference TRBV11-2 and TRBJ2-7, reads EAGVAQSPRYKIIEKRQSVAFWCNPISGHATLYWYQQILGQGPKLLIQFQNNGVVDDSQLPKDRFSAERLKGVDSTLKIQPAKLEDSAVYLCASSLRLEGVEQYFGPGTRLTVT.

V and J are TRBV18 and TRBJ1-6; possible D gene TRBD1, 6 bases. Germline CDR1 and CDR2: KGHSH and LQKENI. The germline V and J ends were trimmed by 6 bases and 10 bases, with 22 bases remaining between them. This CDR3 comprises 16 residues. Here the CDR3 DNA reads TGTGCCAGCTCTCCAGTTGCCGGGGGGCGCGGATCACCCCTCCACTTT. Encoded protein: CASSPVAGGRGSPLHF.

CDR3 in DNA: TGTGCCGCCGGGACTAGCGGGGGAGACACCGGGGAGCTGTTTTTT. Translating it yields CAAGTSGGDTGELFF. The rearrangement joins TRBV6-4 to TRBJ2-2, with TRBD2 matching over 14 bases. CDR1 is MRHNA and CDR2 is SNTAGT in the germline V gene. V shed 11 bases, J shed 3 bases, and the junction held 5 bases outside the gene matches. CDR3 length: 15 residues.

V usage is TRBV18 and J usage is TRBJ1-1, with 7 positions matching TRBD1. Germline CDR1 is KGHSH and CDR2 is LQKENI. J was trimmed by 1 base and V by 5 bases; bases with no gene match: 4. This CDR3 has 14 residues. DNA of the CDR3: TGTGCCAGCTCAGCAGACAGGGCGAACACTGAAGCTTTCTTT. Its protein product is CASSADRANTEAFF.

The chain joins TRBV11-2 to TRBJ2-7, with D hard to call. Germline-derived CDR1 and CDR2 are SGHAT and FQNNGV. V lost 2 bases and J lost 2, with 7 bases in between. The CDR3 sequence is 13 residues long. The CDR3 coding sequence is TGTGCCAGCAGCTTACTGGTAGCCTACGAGCAGTACTTC. It yields the protein CASSLLVAYEQYF.

The chain combines TRBV18 with TRBJ2-6; 9 bases line up with TRBD1. Germline V gene sequence: CDR1 KGHSH, CDR2 LQKENI. Trimming cost V 3 bases and J 1 base; bases outside gene matches: 4. The CDR3 extends over 17 amino acids. The CDR3 DNA sequence: TGTGCCAGCTCACCCGGACAGGGGATTTCTGGGGCCAACGTCCTGACTTTC. Translating gives CASSPGQGISGANVLTF.

The rearrangement links TRBV5-8 to TRBJ2-4, with D perhaps TRBD1 or TRBD2 (5 bases each). The CDR3 consists of 14 residues. Trimming cost V 4 bases and J 1 base, with 9 bases left between them. The V gene's germline CDR1 is SGHTS and CDR2 YDEGEE. The CDR3, as DNA: TGTGCCAGCAGCCAGGGAGTTGCCAAAAACATTCAGTACTTC. Translation gives CASSQGVAKNIQYF.

The CDR3 is CASSLGSGGAENIQYF. The CDR3 DNA follows: TGTGCCAGCAGCTTAGGTTCGGGGGGCGCCGAAAACATTCAGTACTTC. This chain links TRBV7-9 with TRBJ2-4, with a weak D call TRBD2 (7 bases). CDR3 length equals 16 residues. V lost 1 base to trimming and J lost 5 bases, with 15 bases between them. CDR1 and CDR2 (germline): SEHNR, FQNEAQ (reference sequence).

The chain carries TRBV11-2 and TRBJ2-3; 8 positions agree with TRBD1. CDR1 and CDR2 (germline): SGHAT, FQNNGV. After removal of 6 bases from V and 2 bases from J, the junction contained 7 bases not matched to a gene. This CDR3 has 15 residues. In nucleotides, the CDR3 is TGTGCCAGCAGTCGGACAGGGACCTCCACAGATACGCAGTATTTT. This sequence encodes CASSRTGTSTDTQYF.

V is TRBV5-1 and J is TRBJ2-1; 9 nucleotides agree with TRBD1. CDR1 is SGHRS and CDR2 is YFSETQ in the germline V gene. V shed 6 bases and J 3 bases; nucleotides not matched to a gene: 7. This CDR3 has 15 amino acids. CDR3 amino acids: CASTRGTGNYNEQFF. As DNA, the CDR3 is TGCGCCAGCACCCGGGGGACAGGGAACTACAATGAGCAGTTCTTC.

This chain joins TRBV29-1 and TRBJ1-2, with D maybe TRBD1 (6 bases). Trimming took 4 bases from V and 7 from J, leaving 13 bases between them. The CDR3 is 12 residues long. Germline-derived CDR1 and CDR2 are SQVTM and ANQGSEA. CDR3: CSVVVGAGGYTF. CDR3 bases: TGCAGCGTTGTAGTGGGGGCGGGTGGCTACACCTTC. The full variable domain, in which reference TRBV29-1 and TRBJ1-2 provide the parts outside the CDR3, is SAVISQKPSRDICQRGTSLTIQCQVDSQVTMMFWYRQQPGQSLTLIATANQGSEATYESGFVIDKFPISRPNLTFSTLTVSNMSPEDSSIYLCSVVVGAGGYTFGSGTRLTVV.

The chain links TRBV24-1 to TRBJ2-1; a possible D gene is TRBD1 (5 bases). V was trimmed by 4 bases and J by 9 bases, leaving 15 bases between them. CDR1 is KGHDR, CDR2 SFDVKD, per germline. CDR3 length: 14 residues. The DNA of the CDR3 is TGTGCCACCAGTGACCCCGGTAGGGGCGGTGAGCAGTTCTTC. Its translation: CATSDPGRGGEQFF.

CDR3 protein: CASSPGQLGQPQHF. CDR3 nucleotide sequence: TGTGCCAGCTCACCCGGGCAGCTCGGTCAGCCCCAGCATTTT. The chain has TRBV18 and TRBJ1-5, with no clear D. The V gene's germline CDR1 is KGHSH and CDR2 LQKENI. Trimming took off 3 bases at V and 6 bases at J, with 12 bases between the two ends. The CDR3 sequence is 14 residues long. Based on the CDR3 plus reference TRBV18 and TRBJ1-5, the full variable domain is NAGVMQNPRHLVRRRGQEARLRCSPMKGHSHVYWYRQLPEEGLKFMVYLQKENIIDESGMPKERFSAEFPKEGPSILRIQQVVRGDSAAYFCASSPGQLGQPQHFGDGTRLSIL.

The chain uses TRBV30 and TRBJ1-1, with 11 bases fitting TRBD1. Germline V CDR1 and CDR2: GTSNPN, SVGIG (reference sequence). Trimming took 1 base from V and 5 from J; bases not matched to a gene: 9. This CDR3 comprises 16 residues. In nucleotides, the CDR3 is TGTGCCTGGAGTGCCCCTGGACAGGGGGCCCGGACTGAAGCTTTCTTT. Encoded protein: CAWSAPGQGARTEAFF.

The gene calls are TRBV7-9 and TRBJ1-2; D might be TRBD1 (6 bases). V dropped 1 base and J dropped 6 bases, with 15 bases sitting between them. From germline, CDR1 is SEHNR and CDR2 FQNEAQ (reference sequence). This CDR3 is 15 amino acids long. The CDR3 nucleotides read TGTGCCAGCAGCTTAGGGATGAGGACAGAGAATGGCTACACCTTC. This sequence encodes CASSLGMRTENGYTF.

V usage is TRBV4-3 and J usage is TRBJ1-1; D is unclear. Germline CDR1 and CDR2: LGHNA and YSLEER. V was pared by 1 base and J by 1 base, with 1 base between. This CDR3 contains 12 residues. For the CDR3, the DNA is TGCGCCAGCAGCCAAGGGAACACTGAAGCTTTCTTT. Its protein product is CASSQGNTEAFF.

For the CDR3, the DNA is TGCAGCGTGGGACAGGGGGGACGCTACGAGCAGTACTTC. Residues: CSVGQGGRYEQYF. The rearrangement uses TRBV29-1 and TRBJ2-7, with 11 bases identical to TRBD1. Per germline, CDR1 SQVTM and CDR2 ANQGSEA. CDR3 length equals 13 residues. The trim removed 6 bases at V and 3 bases at J, leaving 4 bases unmatched.

This chain connects TRBV2 to TRBJ2-5; tentatively, D is TRBD2 (5 bases). Trimming shortened V by 4 bases and J by 4 bases, and 7 bases separated the two germline ends. The CDR3 runs to 12 residues. Germline CDR1 SNHLY, CDR2 FYNNEI. CDR3: CASSGAGETQYF. CDR3 nucleotides: TGTGCCAGCAGTGGGGCGGGAGAGACCCAGTACTTC. Full variable domain (rest looked up from reference TRBV2 and TRBJ2-5): EPEVTQTPSHQVTQMGQEVILRCVPISNHLYFYWYRQILGQKVEFLVSFYNNEISEKSEIFDDQFSVERPDGSNFTLKIRSTKLEDSAMYFCASSGAGETQYFGPGTRLLVL.

The V and J genes are TRBV6-5 and TRBJ1-5; D gene uncertain. Germline CDR1 reads MNHEY; CDR2 reads SVGAGI. Trimming left V 0 bases short and J 2 bases short, with 5 bases between. This CDR3 spans 14 amino acids. CDR3 sequence: CASSYSAGNQPQHF. CDR3 DNA sequence: TGTGCCAGCAGTTACTCGGCGGGCAATCAGCCCCAGCATTTT.

The V call is TRBV6-2 or TRBV6-3, the J call TRBJ2-4; no definite D call. V was clipped by 0 bases and J by 6 bases, with 12 bases between them. This CDR3 is 15 amino acids long. Germline-derived CDR1 and CDR2 are MNHEY and SVGEGT. CDR3 nucleotide sequence: TGTGCCAGCAGTTACTCGGGGTGGTTGGGAAACATTCAGTACTTC. Its protein is CASSYSGWLGNIQYF.

This sequence joins TRBV3-1 (or the pseudogene TRBV3-2) and TRBJ2-5; TRBD2 matches 8 bases. The CDR3 runs 14 residues. The J segment lost 4 bases and the V segment lost 2 bases, leaving 3 bases of the junction unmatched. Per the germline V gene, CDR1 is LGHDT and CDR2 is YNNKEL (reference sequence). The CDR3 DNA reads as TGTGCCAGCAGCCAATACGGGGGGGGAGAGACCCAGTACTTC. Translated, it gives CASSQYGGGETQYF.

The chain uses TRBV4-1 and TRBJ1-4; D remains unclear. There are 14 residues in the CDR3. The V gene lost 0 bases and the J gene lost 8 bases, with 10 bases spanning the gap. Looked up from germline, CDR1 is MGHRA and CDR2 is YSYEKL. The CDR3 reads CASSQDRAREKLFF. In DNA form, the CDR3 reads TGCGCCAGCAGCCAAGATAGGGCACGCGAAAAACTGTTTTTT.

This chain links TRBV21-1 with TRBJ2-7; the tabulated D call, TRBD1, remains unverified against the DNA. TRBV21-1 is deemed a pseudogene. This CDR3 contains 12 residues. The CDR3 here is CASSKEGAEQYF. CDR3 sequence (DNA): TGTGCCAGCAGCAAAGAAGGGGCCGAGCAGTACTTC.

The V gene is TRBV6-4, the J gene TRBJ1-6; D gene unclear. CDR1 and CDR2 from the germline V gene are MRHNA and SNTAGT. The CDR3 is 14 residues long. V lost 4 bases to trimming and J lost 13 bases, with 17 bases between them. CDR3 bases: TGTGCCAGCAGTGCCGCCCCGGGGAGCCTTCCCCTCCACTTT. Its protein is CASSAAPGSLPLHF.

The rearrangement joins TRBV19 to TRBJ1-6, with D possibly being TRBD1 (5 bases). V gave up 6 bases and J gave up 8 bases, with 14 bases separating them. From germline, CDR1 is LNHDA and CDR2 SQIVND (reference sequence). The CDR3 consists of 14 residues. CDR3 sequence reads: CASSPRGVDSPLHF. In nucleotides, the CDR3 is TGTGCCAGTAGCCCTCGAGGGGTGGATTCACCCCTCCACTTT.

This clone was seen only a few times. The chain joins TRBV30 to TRBJ2-7; D not resolved. The CDR3 runs 13 residues. Germline loops: CDR1 GTSNPN, CDR2 SVGIG (reference sequence). V dropped 2 bases and J dropped 3 bases, with 11 bases sitting between them. CDR3 coding DNA: TGTGCCTGGAGTTTTACTCTATACTACGAGCAGTACTTC. It yields the protein CAWSFTLYYEQYF.

This rearrangement joins TRBV6-6 to TRBJ2-3; D is unresolved. Trimming stripped 2 bases from V and 4 bases from J, with 4 bases between. Germline V gene sequence: CDR1 MNHNY, CDR2 SVGAGI (reference sequence). The CDR3 is 12 amino acids. The CDR3 DNA reads TGTGCCAGCAGTTACGGCCCAGATACGCAGTATTTT. Translating it yields CASSYGPDTQYF.

The J gene is TRBJ1-2, the V gene TRBV3-1 (or the pseudogene TRBV3-2); weak D call: TRBD1 (5 bases). Germline V gene data show CDR1 as LGHDT and CDR2 as YNNKEL (reference sequence). CDR3 size: 14 residues. Deletions cut 8 bases from V and 8 bases from J, with 21 bases between. This chain's CDR3 is CASLGSDSPGGYTF. The CDR3 DNA sequence: TGTGCCAGCCTTGGGAGTGACAGTCCAGGAGGCTACACCTTC.

The V and J genes are TRBV11-3 and TRBJ2-2; the D gene is possibly TRBD1 (6 bases). V lost 5 bases to trimming and J lost 0 bases, with 10 bases between them. CDR3 size: 15 residues. The germline V gene encodes CDR1 SGHNT and CDR2 YENEEA. The CDR3 loop reads CASSSGQSNTGELFF. The CDR3 region has the DNA TGTGCCAGCAGCAGTGGACAGTCGAACACCGGGGAGCTGTTTTTT. The full variable domain, rest sourced from reference TRBV11-3 and TRBJ2-2, is EAGVVQSPRYKIIEKKQPVAFWCNPISGHNTLYWYLQNLGQGPELLIRYENEEAVDDSQLPKDRFSAERLKGVDSTLKIQPAELGDSAVYLCASSSGQSNTGELFFGEGSRLTVL.